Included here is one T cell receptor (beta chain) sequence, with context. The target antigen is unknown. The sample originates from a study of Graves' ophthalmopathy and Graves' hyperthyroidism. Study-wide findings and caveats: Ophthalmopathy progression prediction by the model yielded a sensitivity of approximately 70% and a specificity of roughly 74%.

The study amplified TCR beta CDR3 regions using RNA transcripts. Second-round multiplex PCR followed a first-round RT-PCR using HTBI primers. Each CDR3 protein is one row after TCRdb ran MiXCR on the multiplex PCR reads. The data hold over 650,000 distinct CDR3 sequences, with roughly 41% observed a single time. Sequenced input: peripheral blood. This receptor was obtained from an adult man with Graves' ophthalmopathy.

DNA for the CDR3: TGTGCCAGCGGCCTATCTGGGGAATCGAGCGGGGAGCTGTTTTTT. As protein: CASGLSGESSGELFF. The chain joins TRBV7-9 to TRBJ2-2; D unclear. In germline, CDR1 is SEHNR, CDR2 FQNEAQ (reference sequence). The CDR3 sequence is 15 residues long. Trimming cost V 8 bases and J 7 bases, with 20 bases left between them.